These 22 T cell receptor beta chains originate from one sample sequenced in a study of blood T cells in healthy people across ages. PCR was performed a second time for about 7 to 12 cycles using a sample-barcoded 5' primer and a J-beta primer mix. TCRdb re-called the 5' RACE reads through MiXCR, storing one row per CDR3 protein. There are about 1.4 million distinct CDR3 sequences in the sample; roughly 59% occur only once, and over 5.5% lies in the top ten. Source material: blood. These TCRs come from a man in his late teens or twenties in good health.

This CDR3 reads CASSESGAEVTYEQYF. CDR3 nucleotide sequence: TGCGCCAGCAGTGAGTCGGGGGCGGAGGTTACCTACGAGCAGTACTTC. V is TRBV10-1 and J is TRBJ2-4; the D gene is possibly TRBD1 (6 bases). The closer fit of TRBJ2-7 to the DNA end suggests the J call may be wrong. Looked up from germline, CDR1 is WNHNN and CDR2 is SYGVQD (reference sequence). This CDR3 is 16 amino acids long.

This clonotype was seen more than once but under ten times. The chain links TRBV21-1 to TRBJ2-7. TRBV21-1 is reported as a pseudogene. This CDR3 contains 14 residues. CDR3 sequence (DNA): TGTGCCAGCAGCAAAGCGGGAGCCCTCTACGAGCAGTACTTC. Its translation is CASSKAGALYEQYF.

V gene TRBV19 combines with J gene TRBJ2-5; no reliable D call. This CDR3 comprises 12 residues. Germline CDR1 reads LNHDA; CDR2 reads SQIVND (reference sequence). V was cut by 3 bases and J by 11 bases, with 13 bases left in between. The CDR3, as DNA: TGTGCCAGTAGTATTTTTCCAGGCCGACAGTACTTC. Protein: CASSIFPGRQYF.

V usage is TRBV7-2 and J usage is TRBJ2-3; no clear D. Trimming took 5 bases from V and 4 from J, leaving 19 bases between them. The CDR3 covers 16 residues. The germline CDR1 and CDR2 sequences are SGHTA and FQGNSA. The CDR3 nucleotides are TGTGCCAGCAGCCCCAACGTGAGATCAGGAGCAGATACGCAGTATTTT. It specifies CASSPNVRSGADTQYF.

This clonotype has more than one count but fewer than ten. V gene TRBV7-2 combines with J gene TRBJ2-3; unclear D gene. CDR1 SGHTA and CDR2 FQGNSA come from the germline V gene. V was clipped by 4 bases and J by 7 bases, with 12 bases between them. The CDR3 is made up of 13 amino acids. The DNA for the CDR3 is TGTGCCAGCAGCTCCGATGGTTCTAATACGCAGTATTTT. Amino acids: CASSSDGSNTQYF.

V gene TRBV11-1 combines with J gene TRBJ2-4; tentative D call: TRBD1 (6 bases). V was trimmed by 1 base and J by 13 bases, leaving 14 bases between them. This CDR3 comprises 13 residues. CDR1 and CDR2 from the germline V gene are SGHAT and FQDESV (reference sequence). The CDR3: CASSLEPKRGQYF. In DNA, the CDR3 is TGTGCCAGCAGCTTAGAGCCCAAGAGGGGGCAGTACTTC.

CDR3 bases: TGTGCCAGCAGCTCCCTAGCGGAGGGGAAGTTCTTC. Its translation is CASSSLAEGKFF. This rearrangement joins TRBV11-2 to TRBJ2-1, with TRBD2 identical over 7 bases. Germline V gene data show CDR1 as SGHAT and CDR2 as FQNNGV. The CDR3 extends over 12 amino acids. V lost 4 bases and J lost 14; bases outside the gene matches: 8.

This clonotype turned up a few times. CDR3 bases: TGTGCCAGCAGCTTAATGCAGGGTGGAGGCTACACCTTC. Its translation: CASSLMQGGGYTF. The chain uses TRBV7-2 and TRBJ1-2; perhaps TRBD1 as D (5 bases). V was pared by 2 bases and J by 8 bases, with 12 bases between. The V gene's germline CDR1 is SGHTA and CDR2 FQGNSA. This CDR3 comprises 13 residues.

This chain connects TRBV20-1 to TRBJ2-1; TRBD2 agrees at 8 bases. The CDR3 is 14 residues long. Per germline, CDR1 DFQATT and CDR2 SNEGSKA (reference sequence). CDR3 region: CSGREAGEINEQFF. The DNA for the CDR3 is TGCAGCGGTAGGGAAGCGGGGGAGATCAATGAGCAGTTCTTC.

This clonotype was seen a single time. The chain employs TRBV7-6 and TRBJ2-2; 9 nucleotides match TRBD2. Trimming removed 6 bases from V and 3 bases from J; junction bases left unmatched: 8. CDR3 size: 16 residues. CDR1 and CDR2 (germline): SGHVS, FNYEAQ. The CDR3: CASSYSGSLDTGELFF. In DNA form, the CDR3 reads TGTGCCAGCAGTTATAGCGGGAGTCTCGACACCGGGGAGCTGTTTTTT.

The V call is TRBV4-3, the J call TRBJ2-7; 10 nucleotides agree with TRBD2. V was pared by 0 bases and J by 0 bases, with 8 bases of the junction left unmatched. Germline V gene sequence: CDR1 LGHNA, CDR2 YSLEER. The CDR3 runs 18 residues. CDR3 DNA sequence: TGCGCCAGCAGCCAAGATACTTCTAGCGGGGGCTCCTCCTACGAGCAGTACTTC. It yields the protein CASSQDTSSGGSSYEQYF.

The CDR3 loop is CSVLPAAQETQYF. The DNA for the CDR3 is TGCAGCGTCCTTCCGGCGGCGCAAGAGACCCAGTACTTC. The chain uses TRBV29-1 and TRBJ2-5; D is ambiguous. V lost 6 bases and J lost 2, with 13 bases in between. This CDR3 contains 13 residues. CDR1 and CDR2 (germline): SQVTM, ANQGSEA.

The chain carries TRBV20-1 and TRBJ1-2, with TRBD1 matching over 7 bases. The CDR3 covers 15 residues. From germline, CDR1 is DFQATT and CDR2 SNEGSKA (reference sequence). J lost 5 bases, V lost 3 bases, and 12 bases had no gene match. The CDR3 DNA follows: TGCAGTGCTAGGCTACCTCGACAGGGATGGTATGGCTACACCTTC. Protein sequence: CSARLPRQGWYGYTF.

This clonotype was seen only a few times. This chain uses TRBV27 with TRBJ2-2, with TRBD2 matching 7 bases. The CDR3 is 14 amino acids. The germline V gene encodes CDR1 MNHEY and CDR2 SMNVEV (reference sequence). V trimming: 5 bases; J trimming: 5 bases; junction bases outside the gene matches: 5. CDR3 coding DNA: TGTGCCAGCAGTCCGGGGGGTAAGACCGGGGAGCTGTTTTTT. This translates into CASSPGGKTGELFF.

The chain joins TRBV27 to TRBJ2-4, with D tentatively TRBD1 or TRBD2 (5 bases each). The J call is uncertain, as TRBJ2-7 better fits the DNA end. Germline-derived CDR1 and CDR2 are MNHEY and SMNVEV (reference sequence). The CDR3 extends over 16 amino acids. CDR3 bases: TGTGCCAGCAGCAAACTGCCGGGACCGTCCACCTACGAGCAGTACTTC. Translation gives CASSKLPGPSTYEQYF.

This clonotype was counted a few times. The V call is TRBV29-1, the J call TRBJ1-1, with TRBD1 as a possible D gene (6 bases). In germline, CDR1 is SQVTM, CDR2 ANQGSEA. Trimming shortened V by 4 bases and J by 1 base, and 10 bases separated the two germline ends. The CDR3 has 13 residues. The CDR3 spells CSVGKTGNTEAFF. CDR3 nucleotides: TGCAGCGTTGGAAAGACAGGGAACACTGAAGCTTTCTTT.

This chain joins TRBV7-9 and TRBJ2-7; D unresolved. Trimming pared 8 bases from V and 0 bases from J, leaving 8 bases between. Germline V gene data show CDR1 as SEHNR and CDR2 as FQNEAQ (reference sequence). The CDR3 is made up of 12 amino acids. CDR3 bases: TGTGCCAGCCTAGGAACCTCCTACGAGCAGTACTTC. Translated: CASLGTSYEQYF.

With regard to this clonotype: With a much larger clone just one base away, this may be a read error. J is TRBJ2-5 and V is TRBV20-1, with a possible D match to TRBD1 (6 bases). CDR1 is DFQATT, CDR2 SNEGSKA, per germline (reference sequence). This CDR3 has 12 residues. The CDR3 DNA reads TGCAATGCTAGGGGAAATGCAGGGGACCCGTACTTC. It encodes CNARGNAGDPYF.

V usage is TRBV6-5 and J usage is TRBJ1-5; D ambiguous. The CDR3 is 14 residues long. Germline CDR1 and CDR2: MNHEY and SVGAGI. V lost 6 bases, J lost 0 bases, and 9 bases lay in between. The CDR3 is CASSPTPSNQPQHF. The CDR3 nucleotides are TGTGCCAGCAGCCCCACACCTAGCAATCAGCCCCAGCATTTT.

Comments on this clonotype: The junction does not match germline at one end; this may be a read error. The chain carries TRBV4-1 and TRBJ1-5, with 7 bases matching TRBD1. Germline-derived CDR1 and CDR2 are MGHRA and YSYEKL. This CDR3 comprises 14 residues. The CDR3 bases are TGCACCAGCAGCCATAAGGGGGCGGGTCAGCCCCAGCATTTT. It translates to CTSSHKGAGQPQHF.

J is TRBJ2-3 and V is TRBV7-9; D is uncertain. The ends were cut back, 4 bases at V and 1 base at J, with 12 bases in the middle. This CDR3 spans 15 amino acids. CDR1 is SEHNR, CDR2 FQNEAQ, per germline (reference sequence). CDR3 residues: CASSSLVIRTDTQYF. The CDR3 nucleotides are TGTGCCAGCAGCTCTCTCGTTATTCGCACAGATACGCAGTATTTT.

The chain carries TRBV4-3 and TRBJ1-1, with D possibly TRBD1 on 6 matching bases. In germline, CDR1 is LGHNA, CDR2 YSLEER. Trimming pared 1 base from V and 5 bases from J, leaving 23 bases between. This CDR3 has 18 amino acids. The CDR3 is CASSQGVVPGAVRTEAFF. In DNA, the CDR3 is TGCGCCAGCAGCCAAGGAGTTGTGCCAGGGGCCGTTCGGACTGAAGCTTTCTTT.